This is a list of T cell receptor beta chains from one sample in a study of T cell responses to AZD1222 COVID-19 vaccine. Profiling relied on immunoSEQ multiplex PCR, and the TCRdb table lists in-frame clones only, not all of them. The sample lists 90,000 to 150,000 clones, around 87% seen once, with about 3.5% in the top ten. The source material was peripheral blood, sampled on day 0 of AZD1222 vaccination. Receptors originate from an adult in good health. Both conserved end residues are trimmed from each CDR3. The order of the fields is V gene, J gene, CDR3 length, clone size, CDR3 protein. Not all rows give a size; the values are once, few, many and, for expanded clones, a class.

>TRBV6-5|TRBJ1-4|14|few
ASSYGGSGRGEKLF
>TRBV2|TRBJ1-2|12|.
ASSLEAGSLGYT
>TRBV6-2/TRBV6-3|TRBJ2-5|13|.
ASSSSGGAQETQY
>TRBV6-5|TRBJ2-2|14|.
ASSYATDRNTGELF
>TRBV19|TRBJ2-7|14|.
ASSSRGGGHFYEQY
>TRBV14|TRBJ2-1|14|.
ASSQVQRGGPLVQF
>TRBV5-1|TRBJ1-5|14|.
ASSSGTGASNQPQH
>TRBV6-2/TRBV6-3|TRBJ2-1|14|.
ASSYLPIGAGGGRF
>TRBV10-3|TRBJ1-5|15|.
AISDRAAKNGNQPQH
>TRBV7-9|TRBJ1-4|13|.
ASSPGEGGYEKLF
>TRBV27|TRBJ1-5|13|.
ASSLLARSNQPQH
>TRBV7-9|TRBJ1-2|14|.
ASSDNGRGDNYGYT
>TRBV6-6|TRBJ2-2|14|.
AGELRDRGFPGELF
>TRBV7-9|TRBJ2-2|12|.
ASSPRTGTGELF
>TRBV6-2/TRBV6-3|TRBJ2-1|13|.
ASSYHSGGGVEQF
>TRBV7-9|TRBJ1-1|14|.
ASSSGRVAVDTEAF
>TRBV18|TRBJ2-3|13|.
ASSPAGRATDTQY
>TRBV10-2|TRBJ2-2|9|.
ASAAYGELF
>TRBV5-6|TRBJ1-2|10|.
ASSAGNYGYT
>TRBV4-1|TRBJ1-5|15|.
ASSQDKAGLPNQPQH
>TRBV2|TRBJ2-7|11|.
ASSDVASYEQY
>TRBV7-3|TRBJ1-2|11|.
ASSLDGNYGYT
>TRBV27|TRBJ1-5|13|.
ASSLSSGWFQPQH
>TRBV7-8|TRBJ2-2|15|.
ASSPTLTGRNTGELF
>TRBV19|TRBJ2-7|10|few
ASRRPPYEQY
>TRBV11-2|TRBJ2-7|10|.
ASSSSGYEQY
>TRBV10-1|TRBJ1-1|11|few
ASSASGRGEAF
>TRBV6-6|TRBJ2-5|14|.
ASSPGQVGYKETQY
>TRBV6-5|TRBJ1-3|13|.
ASTPRVRAGNTIY
>TRBV4-2|TRBJ2-5|13|.
ASSQDGLNQETQY
>TRBV7-2|TRBJ2-7|11|.
ASSLERTYEQY
>TRBV7-3|TRBJ2-7|11|.
ASSYLTGDEQY
>TRBV7-2|TRBJ2-1|10|.
ASCLSYNEQF
>TRBV5-5|TRBJ1-4|11|.
ASSLEGSPKLF
>TRBV4-2|TRBJ2-7|14|.
ASSQAGVRGSDEQY
>TRBV6-4|TRBJ2-1|13|.
ASSDTGGSYNEQF
>TRBV5-1|TRBJ1-2|10|.
ASSPGGYGYT
>TRBV29-1|TRBJ1-2|12|few
SVFTSTANYGYT
>TRBV15|TRBJ2-7|12|.
ATSRGDIPGEQY
>TRBV5-4|TRBJ1-2|10|.
ASSLGGYGYT
>TRBV19|TRBJ1-2|15|.
ASSPRDRVIPNYGYT
>TRBV27|TRBJ1-6|14|.
ASSLSDYTGKSPLH